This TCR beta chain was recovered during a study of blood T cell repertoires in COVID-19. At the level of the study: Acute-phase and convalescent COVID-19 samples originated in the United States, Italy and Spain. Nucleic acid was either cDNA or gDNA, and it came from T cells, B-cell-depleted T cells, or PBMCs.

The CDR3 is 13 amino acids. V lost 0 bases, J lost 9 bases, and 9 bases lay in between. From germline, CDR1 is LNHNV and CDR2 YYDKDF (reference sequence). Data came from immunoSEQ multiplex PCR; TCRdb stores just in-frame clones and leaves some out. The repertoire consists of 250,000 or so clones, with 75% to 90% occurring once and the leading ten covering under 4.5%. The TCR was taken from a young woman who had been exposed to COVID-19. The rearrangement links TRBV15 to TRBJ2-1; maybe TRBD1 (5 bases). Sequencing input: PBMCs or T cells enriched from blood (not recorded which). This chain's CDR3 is CATSRESGFEQFF. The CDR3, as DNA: TGTGCCACCAGCAGAGAATCAGGGTTTGAGCAGTTCTTC.